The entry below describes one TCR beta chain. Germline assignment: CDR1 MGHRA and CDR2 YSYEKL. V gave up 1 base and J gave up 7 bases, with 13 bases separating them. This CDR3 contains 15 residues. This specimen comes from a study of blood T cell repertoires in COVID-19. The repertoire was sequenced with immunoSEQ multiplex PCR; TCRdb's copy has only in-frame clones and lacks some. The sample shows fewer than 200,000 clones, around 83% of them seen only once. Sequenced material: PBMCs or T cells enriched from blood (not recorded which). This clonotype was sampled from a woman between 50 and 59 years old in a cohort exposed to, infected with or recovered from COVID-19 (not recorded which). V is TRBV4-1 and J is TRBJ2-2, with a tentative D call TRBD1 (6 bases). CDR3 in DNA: TGCGCCAGCAGCCAAGTGTCGGCAGGGGTCGGGGAGCTGTTTTTT. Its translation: CASSQVSAGVGELFF.